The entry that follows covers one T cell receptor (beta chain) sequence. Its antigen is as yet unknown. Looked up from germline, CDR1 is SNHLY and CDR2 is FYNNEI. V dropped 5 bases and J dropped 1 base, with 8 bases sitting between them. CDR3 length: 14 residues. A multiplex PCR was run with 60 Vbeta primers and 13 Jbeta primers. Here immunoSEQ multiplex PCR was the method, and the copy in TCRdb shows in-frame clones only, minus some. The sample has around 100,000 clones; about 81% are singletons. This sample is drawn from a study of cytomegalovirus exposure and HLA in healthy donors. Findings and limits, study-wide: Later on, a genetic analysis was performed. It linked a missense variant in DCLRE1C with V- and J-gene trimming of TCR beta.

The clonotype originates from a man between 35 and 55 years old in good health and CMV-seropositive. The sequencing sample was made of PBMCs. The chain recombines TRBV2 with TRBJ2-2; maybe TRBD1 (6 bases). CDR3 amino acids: CASSPDRNTGELFF. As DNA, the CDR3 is TGTGCCAGCAGTCCGGACAGGAACACCGGGGAGCTGTTTTTT.